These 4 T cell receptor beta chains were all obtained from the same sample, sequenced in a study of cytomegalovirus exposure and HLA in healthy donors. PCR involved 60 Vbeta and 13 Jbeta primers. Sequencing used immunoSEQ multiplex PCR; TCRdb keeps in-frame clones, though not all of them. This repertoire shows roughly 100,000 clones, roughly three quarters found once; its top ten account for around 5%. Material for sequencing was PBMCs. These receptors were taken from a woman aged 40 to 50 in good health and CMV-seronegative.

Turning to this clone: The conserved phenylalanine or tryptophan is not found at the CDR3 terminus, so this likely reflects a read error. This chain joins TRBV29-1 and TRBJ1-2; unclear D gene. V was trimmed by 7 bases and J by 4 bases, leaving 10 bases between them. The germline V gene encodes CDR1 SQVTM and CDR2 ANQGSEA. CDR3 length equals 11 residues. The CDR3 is CSAGAGYGYTV. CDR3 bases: TGCAGCGCCGGCGCGGGCTATGGCTACACCGTC.

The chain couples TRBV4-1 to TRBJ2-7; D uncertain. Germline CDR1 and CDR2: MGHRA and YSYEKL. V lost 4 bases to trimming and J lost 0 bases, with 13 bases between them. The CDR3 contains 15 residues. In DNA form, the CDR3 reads TGCGCCAGCAGCCCAACCGGTTTATCCTCCTACGAGCAGTACTTC. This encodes CASSPTGLSSYEQYF.

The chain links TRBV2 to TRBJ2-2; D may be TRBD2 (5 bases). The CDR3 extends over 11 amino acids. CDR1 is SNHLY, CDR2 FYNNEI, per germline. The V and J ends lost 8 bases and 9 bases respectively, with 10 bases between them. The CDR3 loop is CASRGERELFF. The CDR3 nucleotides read TGTGCCAGCCGTGGGGAGAGGGAGCTGTTTTTT.

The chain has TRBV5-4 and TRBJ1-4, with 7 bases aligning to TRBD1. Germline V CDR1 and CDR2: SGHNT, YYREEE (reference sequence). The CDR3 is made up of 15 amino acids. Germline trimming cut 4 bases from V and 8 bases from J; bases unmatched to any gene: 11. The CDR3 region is CASSVGQRGKEKLFF. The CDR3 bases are TGTGCCAGCAGCGTGGGACAGCGGGGGAAGGAAAAACTGTTTTTT.